The clone carrying this TCR beta chain was recorded many times. The antigen remains undetermined. Unique molecular identifiers tagged individual cDNA molecules. MiXCR, applied by TCRdb to the 5' RACE reads, yields one record per CDR3 protein. The table records tens of thousands of distinct CDR3 sequences, over 12% of them present only once. This specimen belongs to a study of early T cells in non-severe SARS-CoV-2 infection. Turning to the study itself: Bulk RNA isolated from unsorted whole blood underwent sequencing; chains were not paired. Study-wide points: In VDJdb matching, anti-spike CD8 responses were favored while private and CD4 specificities went missing.

With 4 bases removed from V and 0 bases from J, the gap between germline ends came to 15 bases. The germline V gene encodes CDR1 SGHNT and CDR2 YENEEA. The CDR3 loop spans 17 amino acids. The chain carries TRBV11-3 and TRBJ2-2; D may be TRBD2 (7 bases). Sequences were derived from whole blood, sampled at baseline. The TCR was taken from an adult who was a healthcare worker with PCR-confirmed SARS-CoV-2 infection or an uninfected control (not recorded which). The CDR3, as DNA: TGTGCCAGCAGCTCCCGCTCGGGGGGCGCGAACACCGGGGAGCTGTTTTTT. This gives the protein CASSSRSGGANTGELFF.